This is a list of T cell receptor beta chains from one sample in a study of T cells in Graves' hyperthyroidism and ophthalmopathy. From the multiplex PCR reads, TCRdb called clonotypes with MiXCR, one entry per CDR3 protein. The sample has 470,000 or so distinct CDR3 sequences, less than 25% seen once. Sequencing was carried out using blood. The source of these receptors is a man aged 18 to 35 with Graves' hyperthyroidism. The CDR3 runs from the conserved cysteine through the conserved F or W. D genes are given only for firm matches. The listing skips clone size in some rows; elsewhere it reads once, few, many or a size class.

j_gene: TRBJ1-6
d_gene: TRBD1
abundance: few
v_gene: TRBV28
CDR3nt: TGTGCCAGCAGTTTTACCCAGGGGGGGGGGTCACCCCTCCACTTT
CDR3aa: CASSFTQGGGSPLHF

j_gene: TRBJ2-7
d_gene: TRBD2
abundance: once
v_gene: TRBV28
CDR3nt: TGTGCCAGCAGTGGACTAGCGGGCCTTCCAGGGGACGAGCAGTACTTC
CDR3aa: CASSGLAGLPGDEQYF

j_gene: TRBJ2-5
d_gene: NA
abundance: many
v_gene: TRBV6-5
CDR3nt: TGTGCCAGCAGTTACCTCGGAGCCCAAGAGACCCAGTACTTC
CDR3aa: CASSYLGAQETQYF

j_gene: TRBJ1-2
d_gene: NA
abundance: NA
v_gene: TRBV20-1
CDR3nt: TGCAGTGCTAGAGATTACCAAGGAAGCTATGGCTACACCTTC
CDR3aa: CSARDYQGSYGYTF

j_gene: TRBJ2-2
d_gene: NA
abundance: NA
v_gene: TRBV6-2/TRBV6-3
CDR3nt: TGTGCCAGCGATTACGGCCCCGGGGAGCTGTTTTTT
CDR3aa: CASDYGPGELFF

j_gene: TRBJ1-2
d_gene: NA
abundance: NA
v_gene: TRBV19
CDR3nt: TGTGCCAGTAGTATAGCGGGGACCGCGGGCTATGGCTACACCTTC
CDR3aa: CASSIAGTAGYGYTF

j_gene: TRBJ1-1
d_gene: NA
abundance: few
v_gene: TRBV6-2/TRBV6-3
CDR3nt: TGTGCCAGCAGCTATAGACAGGACCCGGGGGCTGAAGCTTTCTTT
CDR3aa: CASSYRQDPGAEAFF

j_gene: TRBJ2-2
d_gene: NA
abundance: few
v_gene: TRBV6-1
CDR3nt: TGTGCCAGCAGTGAGGAGGGACAGACGAACACCGGGGAGCTGTTTTTT
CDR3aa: CASSEEGQTNTGELFF

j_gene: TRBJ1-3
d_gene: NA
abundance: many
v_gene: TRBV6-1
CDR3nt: TGTGCCAGTTCCGGGGGCGGAAACACCATATATTTT
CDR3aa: CASSGGGNTIYF

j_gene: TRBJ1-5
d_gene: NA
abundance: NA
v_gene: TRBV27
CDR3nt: TGTGCCAGCAGTTTCCCAGGAGGTCAGCCCCAGCATTTT
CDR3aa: CASSFPGGQPQHF

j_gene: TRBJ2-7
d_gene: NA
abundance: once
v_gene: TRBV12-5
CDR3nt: TGTGCTAGTGGATCCGGGACACATCTCTACGAGCAGTACTTC
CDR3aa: CASGSGTHLYEQYF

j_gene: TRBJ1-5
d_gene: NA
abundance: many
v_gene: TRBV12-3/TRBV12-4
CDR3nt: TGTGCCAGCACCGCAGATAAGAGGGGCCCCCAGCCCCAGCATTTT
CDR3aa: CASTADKRGPQPQHF

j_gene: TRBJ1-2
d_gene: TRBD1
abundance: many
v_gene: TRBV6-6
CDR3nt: TGTGCCAGCAGTTACTCGTATGATGCGACAGGGAGAAATGGCTACACCTTC
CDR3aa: CASSYSYDATGRNGYTF

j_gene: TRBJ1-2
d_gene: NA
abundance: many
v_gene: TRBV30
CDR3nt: TGTGCCTGTGCCAGGGTGTTTGGCTACACCTTC
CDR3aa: CACARVFGYTF

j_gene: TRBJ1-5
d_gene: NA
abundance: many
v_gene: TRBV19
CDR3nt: TGTGCCAGTAGTATGAGTTACGAGCCCCAGCATTTT
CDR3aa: CASSMSYEPQHF

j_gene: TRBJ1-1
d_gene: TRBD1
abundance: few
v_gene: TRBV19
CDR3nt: TGTGCCAGTAGTATAGGCACAGGGGGCTATGGCACTGAAGCTTTCTTT
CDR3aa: CASSIGTGGYGTEAFF

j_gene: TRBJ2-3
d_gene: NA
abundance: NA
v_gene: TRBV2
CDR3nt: TGTGCCAGCAGTGAACCCAGAACCACAGATACGCAGTATTTT
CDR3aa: CASSEPRTTDTQYF

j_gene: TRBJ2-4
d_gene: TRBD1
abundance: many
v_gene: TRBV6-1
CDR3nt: TGTGCCAGCAGGCGTCAGGGGGCGACCATTCAGTACTTC
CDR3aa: CASRRQGATIQYF

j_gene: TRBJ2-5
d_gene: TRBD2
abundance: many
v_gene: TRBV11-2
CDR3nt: TGTGCCAGCAGCATAGCGGGATCCAGAGAGACCCAGTACTTC
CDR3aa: CASSIAGSRETQYF

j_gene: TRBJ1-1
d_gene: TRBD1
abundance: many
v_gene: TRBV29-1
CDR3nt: TGCAGCGTTGTGGGACAGGGCACTGAAGCTTTCTTT
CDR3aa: CSVVGQGTEAFF

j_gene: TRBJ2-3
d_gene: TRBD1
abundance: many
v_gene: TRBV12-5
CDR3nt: TGTGCTAGTGGTTCCGGACAGGGGGTGGATGGTAACACAGATACGCAGTATTTT
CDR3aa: CASGSGQGVDGNTDTQYF

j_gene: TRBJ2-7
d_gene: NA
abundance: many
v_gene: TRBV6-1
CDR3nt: TGTGCCAGCAGTGAAGGTGGGACGCCCGTCTACGAGCAGTACTTC
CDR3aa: CASSEGGTPVYEQYF

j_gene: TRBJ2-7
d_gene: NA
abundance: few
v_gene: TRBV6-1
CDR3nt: TGTGCCAGCAGTGAAGGTCCCGGGACGATCAACTACGAGCAGTACTTC
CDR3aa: CASSEGPGTINYEQYF

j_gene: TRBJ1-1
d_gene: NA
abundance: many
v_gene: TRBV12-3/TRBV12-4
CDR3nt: TGTGCCAGCAGCCCCCCCACCGAGAACACTGAAGCTTTCTTT
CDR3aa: CASSPPTENTEAFF

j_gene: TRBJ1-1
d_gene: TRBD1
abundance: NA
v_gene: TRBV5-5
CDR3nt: TGTGCCAGCAGCTTACACGGACAGGGGGCTGGGACTGAAGCTTTCTTT
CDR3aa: CASSLHGQGAGTEAFF

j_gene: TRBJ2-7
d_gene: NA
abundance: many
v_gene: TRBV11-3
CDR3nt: TGTGCCAGCAGCTTTAAACTAGCATACGAGCAGTACTTC
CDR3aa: CASSFKLAYEQYF

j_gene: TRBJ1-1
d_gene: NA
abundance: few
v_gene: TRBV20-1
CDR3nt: TGCAGTGCTAGAGACCTGGGGTTGAACACTGAAGCTTTCTTT
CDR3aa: CSARDLGLNTEAFF

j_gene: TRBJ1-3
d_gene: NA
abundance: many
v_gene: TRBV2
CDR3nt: TGTGCCAGCGGCCACTCTGGAAACACCATATATTTT
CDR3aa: CASGHSGNTIYF

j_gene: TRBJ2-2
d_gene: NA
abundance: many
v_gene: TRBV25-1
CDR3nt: TGTGCCAGCAGTGTGGCAGGGGGGATCGGGGAGCTGTTTTTT
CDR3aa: CASSVAGGIGELFF

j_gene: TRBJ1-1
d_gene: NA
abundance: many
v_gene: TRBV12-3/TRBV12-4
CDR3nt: TGTGCCAGCAGTCCTATCAGGGGTGAAGCTTTCTTT
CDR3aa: CASSPIRGEAFF

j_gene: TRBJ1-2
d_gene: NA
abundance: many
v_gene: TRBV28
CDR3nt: TGTGCCAGCAGTTGGTTCGGGAGGCAAGGCTACACCTTC
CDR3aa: CASSWFGRQGYTF

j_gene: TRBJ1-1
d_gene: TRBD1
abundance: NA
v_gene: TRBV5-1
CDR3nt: TGCGCCAGCAGCACCGCGGACAGGGGGACTGAAGCTTTCTTT
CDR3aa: CASSTADRGTEAFF

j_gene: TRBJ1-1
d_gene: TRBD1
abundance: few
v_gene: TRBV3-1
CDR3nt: TGTGCCAGCAGCCCGGGACAGGGAAAAAGGAGGAACACTGAAGCTTTCTTT
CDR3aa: CASSPGQGKRRNTEAFF

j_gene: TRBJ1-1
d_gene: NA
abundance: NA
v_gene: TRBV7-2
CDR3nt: TGTGCCAGCAGCTTAGCCCAGGTCGTAGGATCGAACACTGAAGCTTTCTTT
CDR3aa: CASSLAQVVGSNTEAFF

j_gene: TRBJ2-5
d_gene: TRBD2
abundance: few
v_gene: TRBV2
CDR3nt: TGTGCCAGCAGTCAGGGACTAGCGGGGGTAACCCAAGAGACCCAGTACTTC
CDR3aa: CASSQGLAGVTQETQYF

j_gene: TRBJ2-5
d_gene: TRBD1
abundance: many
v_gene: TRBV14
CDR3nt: TGTGCCAGCAGCCAAGGACAGGGAGAGCAAGAGACCCAGTACTTC
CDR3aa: CASSQGQGEQETQYF

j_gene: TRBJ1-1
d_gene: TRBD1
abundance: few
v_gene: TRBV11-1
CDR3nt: TGTGCCAGCAGTCAGAGACAGGGGGCAAGTACTGAAGCTTTCTTT
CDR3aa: CASSQRQGASTEAFF

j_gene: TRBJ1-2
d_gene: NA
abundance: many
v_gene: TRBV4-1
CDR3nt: TGCGCCAGCAGACCAGCGGGGAGTTATGGCTACACCTTC
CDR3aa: CASRPAGSYGYTF

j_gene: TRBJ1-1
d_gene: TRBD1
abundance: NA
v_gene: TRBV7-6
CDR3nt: TGTGCCAGCAGCTTAGGGTGGCAGGGGGTCACTGAAGCTTTCTTT
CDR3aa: CASSLGWQGVTEAFF

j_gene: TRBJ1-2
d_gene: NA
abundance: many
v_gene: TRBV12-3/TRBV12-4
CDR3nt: TGTGCCAGCAGTTTAGTAGGGGGCTACACCTTC
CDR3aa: CASSLVGGYTF

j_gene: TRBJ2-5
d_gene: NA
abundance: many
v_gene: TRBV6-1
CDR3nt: TGTGCCAGCAGGGGGGTTCGGCGGGAGACCCAGTACTTC
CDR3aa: CASRGVRRETQYF

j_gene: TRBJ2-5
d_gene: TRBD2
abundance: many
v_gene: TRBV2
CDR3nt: TGTGCCAGCAGTGGTCTAGCGGGCGTTCAAGAGACCCAGTACTTC
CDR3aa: CASSGLAGVQETQYF

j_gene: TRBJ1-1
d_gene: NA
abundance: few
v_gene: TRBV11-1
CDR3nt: TGTGCCAGCAGCCCGGTGATACCGGGAAACCGGAACACTGAAGCTTTCTTT
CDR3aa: CASSPVIPGNRNTEAFF

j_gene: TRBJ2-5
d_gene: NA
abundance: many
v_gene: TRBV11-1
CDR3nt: TGTGCCAGCAGCCCCAATCCGGGACAAGAGACCCAGTACTTC
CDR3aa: CASSPNPGQETQYF

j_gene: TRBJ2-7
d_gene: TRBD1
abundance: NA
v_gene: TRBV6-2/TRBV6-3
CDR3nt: TGTGCCAGCAGTTACGCCGTAGGGGGCAATGAGCAGTACTTC
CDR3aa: CASSYAVGGNEQYF

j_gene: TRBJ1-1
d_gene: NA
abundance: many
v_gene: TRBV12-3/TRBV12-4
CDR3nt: TGTGCCAGCAGTTTTTGGAACGCTGAAGCTTTCTTT
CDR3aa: CASSFWNAEAFF

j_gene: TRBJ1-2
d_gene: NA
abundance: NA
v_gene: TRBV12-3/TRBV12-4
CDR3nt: TGTGCCAGCAGTCGTCTCGGGGGGTCAGGGTACACCTTC
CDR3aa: CASSRLGGSGYTF

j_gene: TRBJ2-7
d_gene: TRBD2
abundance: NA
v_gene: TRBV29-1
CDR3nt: TGCAGCGTTGAAGTCCCTAGCGGGAGAATGGCGTCCGAGCAGTACTTC
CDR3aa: CSVEVPSGRMASEQYF

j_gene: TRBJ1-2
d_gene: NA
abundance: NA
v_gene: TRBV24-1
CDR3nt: TGTGCCACCAGTGATCCAACAGGGATGTTTTATGGCTACACCTTC
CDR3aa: CATSDPTGMFYGYTF

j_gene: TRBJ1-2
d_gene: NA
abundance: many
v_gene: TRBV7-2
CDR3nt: TGTGCCAGCAGCTTAGACCAGGGGATAGGTGGCTACACCTTC
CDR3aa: CASSLDQGIGGYTF